This T cell receptor beta chain derives from a study of shared clonotypes between healthy human individuals. Here immunoSEQ multiplex PCR was the method, and the copy in TCRdb shows in-frame clones only, minus some. Here the sample spans more than 450,000 clones, 79% being singletons. This CDR3 has 15 residues. Looked up from germline, CDR1 is MDHEN and CDR2 is SYDVKM. Donors, without exception, were Caucasian adults residing in Nashville, Tennessee. As concerns this clone: The junction and the germline gene differ at one end; a read error may be behind it.

The specimen sequenced was PBMCs. This sequence originates from a woman in her 40s in good health. Some clones in this sample may be carry-over from other donors' samples. The genes are TRBV28 and TRBJ2-1; D unclear. CDR3 region: CASGLRTHSYNEQFF. In nucleotides, the CDR3 is TGTGCCAGCGGTTTGCGGACCCACTCCTACAATGAGCAGTTCTTC.